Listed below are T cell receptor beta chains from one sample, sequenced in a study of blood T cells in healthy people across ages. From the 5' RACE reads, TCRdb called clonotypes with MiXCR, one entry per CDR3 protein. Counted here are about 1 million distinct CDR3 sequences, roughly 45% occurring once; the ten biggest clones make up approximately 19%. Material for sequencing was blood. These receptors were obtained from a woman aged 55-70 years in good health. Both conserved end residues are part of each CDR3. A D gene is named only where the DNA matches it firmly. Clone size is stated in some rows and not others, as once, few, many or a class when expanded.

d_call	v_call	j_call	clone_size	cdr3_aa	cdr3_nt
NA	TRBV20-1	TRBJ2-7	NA	CSARPGTLGSEQYF	TGCAGTGCTAGACCCGGGACACTGGGTAGCGAGCAGTACTTC
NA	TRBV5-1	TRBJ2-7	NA	CASSGNPDFSYEQYF	TGCGCCAGCAGCGGAAACCCGGATTTCTCCTACGAGCAGTACTTC
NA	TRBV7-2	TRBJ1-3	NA	CASSTRTDGSGNTIYF	TGTGCCAGTAGTACTCGGACCGACGGCTCTGGAAACACCATATATTTT
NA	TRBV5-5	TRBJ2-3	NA	CASSWLEDTQYF	TGTGCCAGCAGCTGGCTAGAGGATACGCAGTATTTT
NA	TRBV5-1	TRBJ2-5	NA	CASSFLLIPEETQYF	TGCGCCAGCAGCTTCCTCCTGATTCCCGAAGAGACCCAGTACTTC
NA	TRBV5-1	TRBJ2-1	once	CASSLGGGRPYNEQFF	TGCGCCAGCAGCTTGGGAGGGGGACGGCCATACAATGAGCAGTTCTTC
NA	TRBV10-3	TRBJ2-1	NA	CAISGINNEQFF	TGTGCCATCAGTGGGATCAACAATGAGCAGTTCTTC
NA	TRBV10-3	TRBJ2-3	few	CAIRRDDTDTQYF	TGTGCCATTCGGAGGGATGACACAGATACGCAGTATTTT
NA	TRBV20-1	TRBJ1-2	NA	CSAPVGGGLRYGYTF	TGCAGTGCCCCGGTGGGGGGAGGCCTTCGCTATGGCTACACCTTC
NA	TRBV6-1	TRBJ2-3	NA	CASSEWSLEGRYAYF	TGTGCCAGCAGTGAATGGTCCCTCGAGGGCAGATACGCGTATTTT
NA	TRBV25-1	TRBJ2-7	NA	CASSEYGLSPYEQYF	TGTGCCAGCAGTGAATATGGACTATCCCCCTACGAGCAGTACTTC
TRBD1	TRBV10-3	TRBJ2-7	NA	CAISEEGAQGYEQYF	TGTGCCATCAGTGAGGAGGGGGCCCAAGGCTACGAGCAGTACTTC
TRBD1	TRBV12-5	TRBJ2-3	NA	CASGAGGVDTQYF	TGTGCTAGTGGAGCAGGGGGCGTAGATACGCAGTATTTT
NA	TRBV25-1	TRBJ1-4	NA	CASSDRRGPLEKLFF	TGTGCCAGCAGTGATCGGCGGGGGCCTCTTGAAAAACTGTTTTTT
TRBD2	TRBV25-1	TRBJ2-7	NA	CASSSLQGLGDYEQYF	TGTGCCAGCAGTTCCCTCCAGGGACTAGGGGACTACGAGCAGTACTTC
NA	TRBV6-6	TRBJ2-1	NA	CASSYSARTYNEQFF	TGTGCCAGCAGTTACTCGGCCAGAACCTACAATGAGCAGTTCTTC
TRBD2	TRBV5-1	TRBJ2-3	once	CASISGSSADTQYF	TGCGCCAGCATTAGCGGGAGTTCCGCAGATACGCAGTATTTT
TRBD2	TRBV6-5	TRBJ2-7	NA	CASSYSKGLAGVYNEQYF	TGTGCCAGCAGTTACTCGAAAGGCCTAGCGGGAGTCTACAATGAGCAGTACTTC
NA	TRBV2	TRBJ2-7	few	CASIRGTGEQYF	TGTGCCAGCATCCGCGGGACCGGCGAGCAGTACTTC
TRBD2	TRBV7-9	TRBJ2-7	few	CASSLGGASAYEQYF	TGTGCCAGCAGCTTGGGAGGGGCTAGTGCCTACGAGCAGTACTTC
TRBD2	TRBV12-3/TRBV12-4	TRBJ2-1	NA	CASSSGLAGDYNEQFF	TGTGCCAGCAGTTCGGGTCTAGCGGGGGATTACAATGAGCAGTTCTTC
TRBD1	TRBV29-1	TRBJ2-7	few	CSVVVQGAFEQYF	TGCAGCGTTGTAGTACAGGGGGCCTTCGAGCAGTACTTC
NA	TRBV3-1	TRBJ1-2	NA	CASSQDDSTFIGYTF	TGTGCCAGCAGCCAAGACGACAGTACGTTTATAGGCTACACCTTC
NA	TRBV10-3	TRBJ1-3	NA	CAITPAGTSGNTIYF	TGTGCCATCACCCCGGCAGGGACCTCTGGAAACACCATATATTTT
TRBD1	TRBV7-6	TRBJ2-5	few	CASSNDRVEQYF	TGTGCCAGCAGCAACGACAGGGTTGAGCAGTACTTC
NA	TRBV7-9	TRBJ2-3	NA	CASTGGLASTDTQYF	TGTGCCAGCACCGGGGGACTCGCAAGCACAGATACGCAGTATTTT
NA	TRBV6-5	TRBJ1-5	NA	CASSYDTDGQPQHF	TGTGCCAGCAGCTATGACACCGACGGACAGCCCCAGCATTTT
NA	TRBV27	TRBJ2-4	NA	CASSLTAPEDIQYF	TGTGCCAGCAGTTTAACGGCTCCTGAGGACATTCAGTACTTC
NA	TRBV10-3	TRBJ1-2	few	CVISESRGTDYGYTF	TGTGTCATCAGTGAGTCCCGGGGGACGGACTATGGCTACACCTTC
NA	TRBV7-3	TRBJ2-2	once	CASSRSRTGELFF	TGTGCCAGCAGCCGCAGCCGCACCGGGGAGCTGTTTTTT
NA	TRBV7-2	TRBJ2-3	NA	CASSSVRSDTQYF	TGTGCCAGCAGCTCCGTACGATCAGATACGCAGTATTTT
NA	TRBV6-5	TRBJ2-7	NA	CASSRQILAAGNTQYF	TGTGCCAGCAGTCGCCAGATCCTGGCGGCGGGTAATACCCAGTACTTC
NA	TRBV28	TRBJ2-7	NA	CASSPSLPEQYF	TGTGCCAGCAGTCCCTCCTTACCCGAGCAGTACTTC
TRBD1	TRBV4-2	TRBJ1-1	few	CASSQDDRGNTEAFF	TGTGCCAGCAGCCAAGATGACAGGGGCAACACTGAAGCTTTCTTT
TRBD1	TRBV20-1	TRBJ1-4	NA	CSATDRDDEKLFF	TGCAGTGCTACGGACAGGGACGATGAAAAACTGTTTTTT
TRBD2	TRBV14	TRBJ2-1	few	CASSQDSRSGSNYEQFF	TGTGCCAGCAGCCAAGATAGTCGAAGCGGGAGTAATTATGAGCAGTTCTTC
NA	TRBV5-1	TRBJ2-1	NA	CASGVGGEQFF	TGCGCCAGCGGGGTCGGGGGTGAGCAGTTCTTC
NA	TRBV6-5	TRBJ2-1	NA	CASSYQRAPYNEQFF	TGTGCCAGCAGTTACCAGCGGGCCCCCTACAATGAGCAGTTCTTC
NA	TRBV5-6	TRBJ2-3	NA	CASSLEVTGSKTDTQYF	TGTGCCAGCAGCTTGGAGGTGACAGGAAGTAAAACAGATACGCAGTATTTT
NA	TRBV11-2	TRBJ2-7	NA	CASTRPRPDEQYF	TGTGCCAGCACCCGGCCTCGTCCCGACGAGCAGTACTTC
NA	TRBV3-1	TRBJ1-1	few	CASSQRGVHTEAFF	TGTGCCAGCAGCCAAAGGGGTGTTCACACTGAAGCTTTCTTT
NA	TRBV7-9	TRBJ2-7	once	CASSLEGQGGSYEQYF	TGTGCCAGCAGCTTAGAGGGCCAGGGGGGCTCCTACGAGCAGTACTTC
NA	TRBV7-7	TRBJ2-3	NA	CATAGASTDTQYF	TGTGCCACCGCAGGGGCGAGCACAGATACGCAGTATTTT
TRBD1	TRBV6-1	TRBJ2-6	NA	CASSPPDRVEAGANVLTF	TGTGCCAGCAGCCCCCCGGACAGGGTCGAGGCTGGGGCCAACGTCCTGACTTTC
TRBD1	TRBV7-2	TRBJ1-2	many	CASSFGQGLTYGYGYTF	TGTGCCAGCAGCTTCGGACAGGGATTAACCTATGGCTATGGCTACACCTTC